Sequencing of this TCR beta chain was carried out in a study of T cells in Graves' hyperthyroidism and ophthalmopathy. The CDR3 is 17 residues long. J lost 5 bases, V lost 0 bases, and 9 bases had no gene match. CDR1 is DFQATT, CDR2 SNEGSKA, per germline (reference sequence). Stable Graves' hyperthyroidism meant no ophthalmopathy progression within 18 months. Diagnostic assessment was based on clinical symptoms, serum thyroxine and TRAb, thyroid ultrasound and orbital computed tomography. This clonotype was seen many times. Using RNA transcripts as the source, TCR beta CDR3 regions were amplified. HTBI primers drove first-round RT-PCR of the TCR CDR3. MiXCR was run by TCRdb on the multiplex PCR reads, yielding one entry per CDR3 protein. There are hundreds of thousands of distinct CDR3 sequences in the sample; under 15% occur only once, and around a third lies in the top ten.

The sample consisted of blood. This rearrangement joins TRBV20-1 to TRBJ2-5, with 13 bases lining up with TRBD2. This receptor was obtained from a woman between 25 and 40 years old with Graves' hyperthyroidism. The chain's CDR3 is CSAREVTSGRRGETQYF. The DNA of the CDR3 is TGCAGTGCTAGAGAGGTGACTAGCGGGAGGAGAGGGGAGACCCAGTACTTC.